The 30 T cell receptor beta chains given below trace back to one sample, sequenced in a study of shared clonotypes between healthy human individuals. Produced via immunoSEQ multiplex PCR; TCRdb's table is partial and in-frame only. Here the sample spans 550,000 to 800,000 clones, approximately 79% being singletons. Sequenced sample: memory CD4+ T cells sorted from blood. Stated subset: CD45RA-negative fraction. The receptor source for this set is a woman aged 25 to 45 in good health.

In its sample, this clone was seen once. V is TRBV6-6 and J is TRBJ2-1; TRBD2 is a possible D gene (5 bases). Trimming stripped 4 bases from V and 4 bases from J, with 5 bases between. The germline V gene has CDR1 MNHNY and CDR2 SVGAGI (reference sequence). The CDR3 is 12 amino acids. CDR3 sequence (DNA): TGTGCCAGCAGTTCGGGATACAATGAGCAGTTCTTC. Protein sequence: CASSSGYNEQFF.

Notes on this clone: This is likely an artifact of a read error, given a far larger clone one base away. The sample has other DNA sequences that encode this CDR3 too. V usage is TRBV5-1 and J usage is TRBJ2-1; D may be TRBD1 (5 bases). With 2 bases removed from V and 0 bases from J, the gap between germline ends came to 9 bases. CDR1 is SGHRS, CDR2 YFSETQ, per germline. The length of the CDR3 is 15 residues. CDR3 loop: CASSFDSSSYNEQFF. In nucleotides, the CDR3 is TGCGCCAGCAGCTTTGACAGCAGCTCCTACAATGAGCAGTTCTTC. Variable domain in full (rest from reference TRBV5-1 and TRBJ2-1): KAGVTQTPRYLIKTRGQQVTLSCSPISGHRSVSWYQQTPGQGLQFLFEYFSETQRNKGNFPGRFSGRQFSNSRSEMNVSTLELGDSALYLCASSFDSSSYNEQFFGPGTRLTVL.

This clone showed up just once. Other DNA sequences in the sample encode the same CDR3. The chain combines TRBV10-1 with TRBJ2-7; D might be TRBD1 (5 bases). This CDR3 comprises 13 residues. Germline CDR1 is WNHNN and CDR2 is SYGVQD (reference sequence). V was clipped by 0 bases and J by 3 bases, with 6 bases between them. CDR3 residues: CASSESGVYEQYF. As DNA, the CDR3 is TGCGCCAGCAGTGAGTCAGGGGTCTACGAGCAGTACTTC.

The chain is built from TRBV5-4 and TRBJ1-1; D unclear. This CDR3 is built from 14 residues. Germline V lookup: CDR1 SGHNT, CDR2 YYREEE (reference sequence). V dropped 2 bases and J dropped 1 base, with 9 bases sitting between them. This CDR3 is CASSFEGPNTEAFF. DNA of the CDR3: TGTGCCAGCAGCTTTGAGGGCCCGAACACTGAAGCTTTCTTT.

This chain connects TRBV7-9 to TRBJ2-7; 10 nucleotides line up with TRBD1. With V trimmed by 3 bases and J by 5 bases, 4 bases remained unmatched. In germline, CDR1 is SEHNR, CDR2 FQNEAQ (reference sequence). The length of the CDR3 is 14 residues. The chain's CDR3 is CASSFGTGAHEQYF. In nucleotides, the CDR3 is TGTGCCAGCAGCTTCGGGACAGGGGCCCACGAGCAGTACTTC.

The CDR3 spells CASSLASGRAGEADTQYF. The DNA of the CDR3 is TGTGCCAGCAGCTTAGCTAGCGGGAGGGCCGGGGAGGCAGATACGCAGTATTTT. V gene TRBV7-9 combines with J gene TRBJ2-3; 11 bases are shared with TRBD2. V gave up 0 bases and J gave up 4 bases; unmatched junction bases: 9. This CDR3 has 18 amino acids. Germline-derived CDR1 and CDR2 are SEHNR and FQNEAQ (reference sequence).

This clone showed up just once. This chain links TRBV15 with TRBJ2-7; D not certain. The V end was cut by 0 bases, the J end by 8 bases, with 29 bases between. Germline CDR1 reads LNHNV; CDR2 reads YYDKDF (reference sequence). CDR3 length: 19 residues. The chain's CDR3 is CATSRDLIVVRPPRHQQYF. In DNA, the CDR3 is TGTGCCACCAGCAGAGATCTAATAGTTGTTAGGCCTCCCCGTCACCAGCAGTACTTC.

V gene TRBV29-1 combines with J gene TRBJ1-1, with D uncertain. The CDR3 is made up of 13 amino acids. Trimming cost V 4 bases and J 0 bases, with 9 bases left between them. Germline V gene sequence: CDR1 SQVTM, CDR2 ANQGSEA. For the CDR3, the DNA is TGCAGCGTTGCAGGCACTATGAACACTGAAGCTTTCTTT. Translating it yields CSVAGTMNTEAFF.

This clone is a singleton in its sample. The genes are TRBV19 and TRBJ1-5, with 8 bases identical to TRBD1. The germline CDR1 and CDR2 sequences are LNHDA and SQIVND (reference sequence). Trimming at V came to 5 bases and at J to 4 bases, leaving 4 bases not matched to a gene. This CDR3 comprises 14 residues. The CDR3 nucleotides are TGTGCCAGTAGTCTCCGGACAGGGAATCAGCCCCAGCATTTT. Protein product: CASSLRTGNQPQHF.

The chain has TRBV5-4 and TRBJ2-2; TRBD2 matches at 10 bases. CDR1 and CDR2 from the germline V gene are SGHNT and YYREEE (reference sequence). Trimming took 1 base from V and 4 from J; bases not matched to a gene: 4. The length of the CDR3 is 16 residues. As DNA, the CDR3 is TGTGCCAGCAGCTTGCCTAGCGGGAGAATCACCGGGGAGCTGTTTTTT. Protein sequence: CASSLPSGRITGELFF.

This clone appeared a few times. This chain joins TRBV5-1 and TRBJ2-1, with D perhaps TRBD1 (5 bases). Deletions cut 4 bases from V and 7 bases from J, with 24 bases between. This CDR3 region has 17 residues. CDR1 is SGHRS and CDR2 is YFSETQ in the germline V gene. The CDR3 loop reads CASSRTSSQGNRNEQFF. CDR3 bases: TGCGCCAGCAGCCGGACCTCGTCCCAGGGAAATAGGAATGAGCAGTTCTTC.

This clone was detected a few times. This rearrangement joins TRBV19 to TRBJ2-2; no firm D call. Germline CDR1 reads LNHDA; CDR2 reads SQIVND (reference sequence). The CDR3 runs to 15 residues. V lost 10 bases and J 1 base, leaving 16 bases between the germline ends. In DNA, the CDR3 is TGTGCCACCCTAGTGGTATGGGAGAACACCGGGGAGCTGTTTTTT. As protein: CATLVVWENTGELFF.

The genes are TRBV6-6 and TRBJ1-3; D unclear. The ends were cut back, 4 bases at V and 6 bases at J, with 10 bases in the middle. This CDR3 spans 13 amino acids. Germline values: CDR1 MNHNY, CDR2 SVGAGI (reference sequence). The CDR3 protein is CASSSFRQNTIYF. CDR3 nucleotide sequence: TGTGCCAGCAGTTCGTTCAGACAAAACACCATATATTTT.

This clone has just one count. The V gene is TRBV2, the J gene TRBJ2-2; 9 bases are shared with TRBD2. V shed 8 bases, J shed 3 bases, and the junction held 10 bases outside the gene matches. The CDR3 extends over 16 amino acids. CDR1 and CDR2 (germline): SNHLY, FYNNEI. This CDR3 reads CASRANRLADTGELFF. The DNA of the CDR3 is TGTGCCAGCCGGGCTAACCGACTAGCGGACACCGGGGAGCTGTTTTTT.

This clone came up once. The rearrangement links TRBV27 to TRBJ2-2; 10 positions agree with TRBD1. V gave up 7 bases and J gave up 6 bases; unmatched junction bases: 8. CDR1 is MNHEY and CDR2 is SMNVEV in the germline V gene (reference sequence). This CDR3 comprises 15 residues. CDR3 bases: TGTGCCAGCAAGGACAGGGGGACGATCTCCGGGGAGCTGTTTTTT. Protein: CASKDRGTISGELFF.

This clone was recorded a few times. CDR3 nucleotides: TGTGCCAGCAGCTTATCTGGAGGCGCACCAATGATCTATGGCTACACCTTC. This gives the protein CASSLSGGAPMIYGYTF. This sequence joins TRBV7-2 and TRBJ1-2, with D unclear. Germline values: CDR1 SGHTA, CDR2 FQGNSA. Trimming took off 2 bases at V and 4 bases at J, with 20 bases between the two ends. The length of the CDR3 is 17 residues.

This chain joins TRBV19 and TRBJ2-7; maybe TRBD2 (5 bases). Germline V gene sequence: CDR1 LNHDA, CDR2 SQIVND (reference sequence). Trimming shortened V by 6 bases and J by 0 bases, and 15 bases separated the two germline ends. The CDR3 is 15 residues long. This CDR3 reads CASSPRDYDSYEQYF. CDR3 DNA: TGTGCCAGTAGCCCCCGAGACTACGACTCCTACGAGCAGTACTTC.

The J gene is TRBJ2-7, the V gene TRBV2; 8 positions match TRBD2. The length of the CDR3 is 15 residues. Trimming took 3 bases from V and 2 from J; bases not matched to a gene: 6. Germline CDR1 is SNHLY and CDR2 is FYNNEI. This CDR3 reads CASSEGVAGPYEQYF. In DNA, the CDR3 is TGTGCCAGCAGTGAGGGGGTAGCGGGACCCTACGAGCAGTACTTC.

The gene calls are TRBV5-1 and TRBJ2-1; 8 nucleotides line up with TRBD1. Trimming removed 5 bases from V and 7 bases from J; junction bases left unmatched: 8. From germline, CDR1 is SGHRS and CDR2 YFSETQ. This CDR3 is built from 14 residues. For the CDR3, the DNA is TGCGCCAGCAGTCGAGGACAGGGAGAGAATGAGCAGTTCTTC. It encodes CASSRGQGENEQFF.

This sequence joins TRBV11-2 and TRBJ1-4, with 10 bases lining up with TRBD1. CDR1 is SGHAT, CDR2 FQNNGV, per germline. The V and J ends lost 4 bases and 8 bases, in that order; junction bases with no gene match: 1. The CDR3 sequence is 13 residues long. CDR3 DNA: TGTGCCAGCAGCTGGACAGGGGGGGAAAAACTGTTTTTT. Its protein is CASSWTGGEKLFF.

This sequence joins TRBV5-4 and TRBJ2-2; perhaps TRBD1 as D (5 bases). V lost 4 bases and J 6 bases, leaving 7 bases between the germline ends. This CDR3 is built from 12 residues. CDR1 SGHNT and CDR2 YYREEE come from the germline V gene (reference sequence). CDR3 coding DNA: TGTGCCAGCAGCAGGACATCCGGGGAGCTGTTTTTT. It encodes CASSRTSGELFF.

The J gene is TRBJ2-5, the V gene TRBV28, with D unresolved. From germline, CDR1 is MDHEN and CDR2 SYDVKM. V gave up 1 base and J gave up 5 bases, with 11 bases separating them. The CDR3 length is 14 residues. The DNA of the CDR3 is TGTGCCAGCAGTTTATACCAGGTCGGGGAGACCCAGTACTTC. Translation gives CASSLYQVGETQYF.

The chain employs TRBV6-5 and TRBJ2-1; the match to TRBD2 covers 7 bases. Trimming at V came to 2 bases and at J to 3 bases, leaving 1 base not matched to a gene. CDR1 and CDR2 (germline): MNHEY, SVGAGI. The length of the CDR3 is 14 residues. CDR3: CASSYGTNYNEQFF. In DNA form, the CDR3 reads TGTGCCAGCAGTTACGGGACTAACTACAATGAGCAGTTCTTC.

This rearrangement joins TRBV4-2 to TRBJ2-1, with D perhaps matching TRBD2 (6 bases). The germline gives CDR1 LGHNA, CDR2 YNFKEQ. Trimming shortened V by 5 bases and J by 0 bases, and 14 bases separated the two germline ends. CDR3 length: 16 amino acids. This CDR3 is CASSAPGLGSYNEQFF. The CDR3 DNA follows: TGTGCCAGCAGCGCACCGGGACTGGGCTCCTACAATGAGCAGTTCTTC.

The V and J genes are TRBV6-4 and TRBJ2-3, with TRBD2 matching 7 bases. The germline V gene has CDR1 MRHNA and CDR2 SNTAGT. This CDR3 is 15 amino acids long. V dropped 3 bases and J dropped 3; count of bases not matched to a gene: 6. The CDR3 region is CASSERGRETDTQYF. DNA of the CDR3: TGTGCCAGCAGTGAACGCGGGAGAGAAACAGATACGCAGTATTTT.

This chain uses TRBV4-1 with TRBJ2-1; perhaps TRBD2 as D (7 bases). The V end lost 3 bases, the J end lost 5 bases, and 17 bases lay between the germline ends. Per germline, CDR1 MGHRA and CDR2 YSYEKL. There are 16 residues in the CDR3. CDR3 in amino acids: CASSQSPAGANNEQFF. CDR3 nucleotide sequence: TGCGCCAGCAGCCAGTCCCCCGCGGGGGCAAACAATGAGCAGTTCTTC.

The genes are TRBV30 and TRBJ1-2; 8 bases are a match to TRBD1. CDR3 length equals 14 residues. Germline CDR1 reads GTSNPN; CDR2 reads SVGIG (reference sequence). V lost 2 bases to trimming and J lost 6 bases; unmatched junction nucleotides: 8. The CDR3 nucleotides read TGTGCCTGGAGTCGACAGGGGCGAGGACATGGCTACACCTTC. It codes for CAWSRQGRGHGYTF.

This clone was seen a few times. The rearrangement uses TRBV20-1 and TRBJ2-3; D is unclear. V was cut by 0 bases and J by 6 bases, with 4 bases left in between. CDR1 is DFQATT and CDR2 is SNEGSKA in the germline V gene (reference sequence). The CDR3 has 11 residues. The CDR3 sequence is CSARDLDTQYF. The CDR3 nucleotides are TGCAGTGCTAGAGATCTTGATACGCAGTATTTT.

Only a few counts were recorded for this clone. The chain couples TRBV2 to TRBJ2-3; D unresolved. CDR1 and CDR2 from the germline V gene are SNHLY and FYNNEI. V was pared by 3 bases and J by 8 bases, with 18 bases between. This CDR3 has 15 residues. CDR3 DNA: TGTGCCAGCAGTGATGTCGCGCAGCCGACCGCTACGCAGTATTTT. This gives the protein CASSDVAQPTATQYF.

The chain couples TRBV27 to TRBJ1-1; D uncertain. The V end was cut by 3 bases, the J end by 3 bases, with 11 bases between. The length of the CDR3 is 14 residues. CDR1 and CDR2 from the germline V gene are MNHEY and SMNVEV (reference sequence). CDR3 sequence reads: CASSLLGWHTEAFF. CDR3 nucleotides: TGTGCCAGCAGTTTGCTTGGGTGGCACACTGAAGCTTTCTTT.